Reported below is one T cell receptor beta chain. Its cognate antigen has yet to be identified. No qualities accompany the bases; no much larger clone lies one base away. Before undergoing thyroid surgery, none of the patients had been given any kind of treatment. Using T-cell receptor beta sequencing, the researchers looked back retrospectively at clinical samples from patients, gathered between about 2012 and 2018. For this chain, trimming is 1 base at the V end and 4 bases at the J end, and the number of junction bases without a gene match is 6. Via the germline V gene, CDR1 is MNHNS and CDR2 SASEGT. Taken from cysteine to phenylalanine, the CDR3 has 17 residues. The only DNA kept is the CDR3, 51 bases in frame from the first base. The data derive from a study of metastatic and nonmetastatic thyroid tumors (dated by TCRdb to 2020 to 2022). About the full investigation: Repertoires from peripheral blood and from tumor or nodule tissue samples of malignant and benign thyroid patients were compared.

General conclusions and limits of the study: In both blood and tumor samples, malignant tumors were reported to have significantly higher TCR beta diversity than benign nodules.

Library construction relied on PCR. TCRdb shows the sequencer as Illumina HiSeq 4000. High-throughput sequencing was used to profile the CDR3 region of the TCR beta-chain in every patient. From the authors' description of their analysis: The researchers built a classifier to tell apart papillary thyroid cancer patients with distant metastasis, based on CDR3 differences among clinicopathological groups. The Shannon index was used to assess repertoire diversity, and the Morisita-Horn index was used to assess tumor-blood repertoire similarity. The public reads were reanalyzed by TCRdb: fastp trimming at Q25, MiXCR alignment, in-frame beta chains only. The V and J calls shown here were made by TCRdb, not taken from the authors' results. The sample table holds some 10,000 clones, of which 9.5% to 12% were seen once. Of the sample, 7.6% falls within the top ten clones.

The sequenced material came from tumor tissue. The V and J genes are TRBV6-1 and TRBJ2-5, with 13 central nucleotides matching TRBD2. The sequence came from a female donor with papillary thyroid cancer or a benign thyroid nodule (not recorded which). Some clones in this sample may be carry-over from other donors' samples. The DNA sequence is TGTGCCAGCAGTGAAGGGAGGACTAGCGGGAGAGGAGAGACCCAGTACTTC. This yields the protein CASSEGRTSGRGETQYF.